This entry is about one T cell receptor (beta chain). The antigen remains unidentified. In TCRdb, the 5' RACE reads were re-called with MiXCR into one record per CDR3 protein. Found here are 130,000 to 150,000 distinct CDR3 sequences, approximately 5.7% of them singletons; the top ten hold about 2%. The source of the sample is a study of T-cell memory formation after mild COVID-19. Whole-study findings and limits: Those CD4+ clones that contracted were mainly in CM and EM (CD8+ ones in EMRA). Still unconfirmed is whether the second-wave clones peaking on day 37 recognized SARS-CoV-2. Clones that contracted from day 15 to 85 had balanced CD4/CD8; later expanders were CD4+ biased.

The sequence came from an adult woman who had mild COVID-19 (a few samples of this study predate the infection). Cell type and time point are not known. Sequencing used PBMCs or a T cell subset sorted from them (not recorded which).

The CDR3 sequence is CASSFLDQPQHF. The CDR3 bases are TGTGCCAGCAGCTTTTTGGATCAGCCCCAGCATTTT. V and J are TRBV7-9 and TRBJ1-5; D is unresolved. The CDR3 sequence is 12 residues long. Germline V gene data show CDR1 as SEHNR and CDR2 as FQNEAQ (reference sequence). The germline V and J ends were trimmed by 3 bases and 5 bases, with 5 bases remaining between them.